This T cell receptor beta chain appears in the sequencing data of a study of cytomegalovirus exposure and HLA in healthy donors. Comments on this clone: Its specificity is not known.

Donors likely had unrecorded immune exposures despite being nominally healthy when sampled. Study-wide results and limits: Apparent HLA restriction characterized most CMV-associated TCR beta chains in a later analysis.

Germline V CDR1 and CDR2: WNHNN, SYGVQD (reference sequence). V was clipped by 2 bases and J by 6 bases; unmatched bases: 6. The CDR3 sequence is 16 residues long. The PCR was carried out with 60 Vbeta primers and 13 Jbeta primers. The assay was immunoSEQ multiplex PCR, and TCRdb's table has in-frame clones only and misses some. The sample has around 130,000 clones, about 80% seen once; the top ten hold approximately 0.93%. The source of this sequence is a human donor in good health. The sequenced sample consisted of PBMCs. The chain couples TRBV10-1 to TRBJ2-7; 14 nucleotides agree with TRBD2. CDR3 region: CASSEPGLAGGGEQYF. The CDR3 DNA is TGCGCCAGCAGTGAGCCTGGACTAGCGGGGGGTGGCGAGCAGTACTTC.